The 23 T cell receptor beta chains below come from one sample, sequenced in a study of OX40 agonist ivuxolimab in advanced cancers. The library came from the immunoSEQ multiplex PCR assay. Imported from immuneACCESS, the table was reduced by TCRdb to in-frame sequences with V and J called. These copies leave out some clones; in studies compared against another copy, an unresolved V gene accounts for under half, and the cause of the remainder is not known. The sample data list around 72,000 clones, and 75% to 90% of these were observed just once. Around 8.2% of the sample is taken by the ten largest. Sequences were derived from CD4+ or CD8+ T cells sorted from blood, sampled in a trial of the OX40 agonist ivuxolimab. These receptors came from an adult with an advanced solid tumor such as melanoma, head and neck, liver or kidney cancer.

The V and J genes are TRBV11-3 and TRBJ2-7; TRBD2 matches 9 bases. Germline V lookup: CDR1 SGHNT, CDR2 YENEEA. Germline trimming cut 5 bases from V and 0 bases from J; bases unmatched to any gene: 2. The CDR3 runs 14 residues. The CDR3 loop reads CASSVSGGSYEQYF. The CDR3 coding sequence is TGTGCCAGCAGCGTTAGCGGGGGCTCCTACGAGCAGTACTTC.

This clone was observed a few times. This chain links TRBV5-5 with TRBJ1-5, with a tentative D call TRBD1 (6 bases). This CDR3 contains 15 residues. Germline loops: CDR1 SGHKS, CDR2 YYEKEE (reference sequence). Trimming left V 6 bases short and J 3 bases short, with 16 bases between. The CDR3 DNA is TGTGCCAGCAACCGGGACACAAGCTCCAATCAGCCCCAGCATTTT. Its protein product is CASNRDTSSNQPQHF.

The CDR3 region has the DNA TGTGCCAGCAGTGACCCGGGACGGCAAGAGACCCAGTACTTC. This codes for CASSDPGRQETQYF. The rearrangement links TRBV25-1 to TRBJ2-5, with D perhaps matching TRBD1 or TRBD2 (5 bases each). The ends were cut back, 3 bases at V and 2 bases at J, with 10 bases in the middle. Germline V CDR1 and CDR2: MGHDK, SYGVNS. The CDR3 totals 14 residues.

The chain recombines TRBV5-5 with TRBJ2-2, with D perhaps matching TRBD1 (6 bases). The germline V gene encodes CDR1 SGHKS and CDR2 YYEKEE (reference sequence). V lost 6 bases, J lost 5 bases, and 14 bases lay in between. This CDR3 has 14 residues. The CDR3 DNA reads as TGTGCCAGCACCCGTACAGGGCATACCGGGGAGCTGTTTTTT. Translation: CASTRTGHTGELFF.

J is TRBJ2-2 and V is TRBV27; D ambiguous. CDR1 and CDR2 (germline): MNHEY, SMNVEV (reference sequence). This CDR3 region has 12 residues. The ends were cut back, 6 bases at V and 4 bases at J, with 6 bases in the middle. The CDR3 region has the DNA TGTGCCAGCAGCGAAAGCACCGGGGAGCTGTTTTTT. Its protein product is CASSESTGELFF.

The J gene is TRBJ2-5, the V gene TRBV6-1; no firm D call. The length of the CDR3 is 12 residues. V was cut by 8 bases and J by 1 base, with 8 bases left in between. Per the germline V gene, CDR1 is MNHNS and CDR2 is SASEGT. The CDR3 reads CASARIQETQYF. CDR3 sequence (DNA): TGTGCCAGCGCCCGGATCCAAGAGACCCAGTACTTC.

V is TRBV5-4 and J is TRBJ2-7; 9 bases are shared with TRBD1. The CDR3 runs 16 residues. The J segment lost 6 bases and the V segment lost 5 bases, leaving 15 bases of the junction unmatched. Germline loops: CDR1 SGHNT, CDR2 YYREEE (reference sequence). Here the CDR3 reads CASSQNRGQGGGEQYF. The CDR3 DNA reads TGTGCCAGCAGTCAGAACCGGGGACAGGGAGGGGGCGAGCAGTACTTC.

This clone was seen more than once but under ten times. The rearrangement links TRBV11-3 to TRBJ2-1; TRBD2 aligns across 12 bases. V was clipped by 5 bases and J by 5 bases; unmatched bases: 4. The CDR3 is 15 residues long. Per the germline V gene, CDR1 is SGHNT and CDR2 is YENEEA. The CDR3 coding sequence is TGTGCCAGCAGCCTCACTAGCGGGGGGAACAATGAGCAGTTCTTC. Amino acids: CASSLTSGGNNEQFF. Using reference TRBV11-3 and TRBJ2-1 for the parts outside the CDR3, the full variable domain is EAGVVQSPRYKIIEKKQPVAFWCNPISGHNTLYWYLQNLGQGPELLIRYENEEAVDDSQLPKDRFSAERLKGVDSTLKIQPAELGDSAVYLCASSLTSGGNNEQFFGPGTRLTVL.

This clone was detected once. The chain links TRBV28 to TRBJ2-6; weak D call: TRBD1 (6 bases). This CDR3 is 15 amino acids long. CDR1 and CDR2 (germline): MDHEN, SYDVKM. V lost 6 bases to trimming and J lost 2 bases, with 11 bases between them. CDR3 loop: CASRLQGPGANVLTF. The CDR3 DNA reads as TGTGCCAGCAGACTACAGGGTCCTGGGGCCAACGTCCTGACTTTC.

The table lists this clone with a few counts. In nucleotides, the CDR3 is TGTGCCAGTCTAGACAGGGGGAAGGAGGGGCCCCAGCATTTT. Its protein is CASLDRGKEGPQHF. The chain carries TRBV28 and TRBJ1-5; the match to TRBD1 covers 9 bases. Per the germline V gene, CDR1 is MDHEN and CDR2 is SYDVKM. The CDR3 extends over 14 amino acids. Trimming took 9 bases from V and 9 from J; bases not matched to a gene: 12. Variable domain in full (rest from reference TRBV28 and TRBJ1-5): DVKVTQSSRYLVKRTGEKVFLECVQDMDHENMFWYRQDPGLGLRLIYFSYDVKMKEKGDIPEGYSVSREKKERFSLILESASTNQTSMYLCASLDRGKEGPQHFGDGTRLSIL.

The chain links TRBV2 to TRBJ2-5; D not certain. V dropped 7 bases and J dropped 0 bases, with 9 bases sitting between them. Germline CDR1 and CDR2: SNHLY and FYNNEI. The CDR3 runs to 13 residues. The CDR3: CASKNSYQETQYF. The CDR3 DNA reads as TGTGCCAGCAAGAACAGCTACCAAGAGACCCAGTACTTC.

This clone is labeled as medium-sized. This chain joins TRBV7-9 and TRBJ1-2, with TRBD1 as a possible D gene (5 bases). Germline CDR1 reads SEHNR; CDR2 reads FQNEAQ (reference sequence). Trimming pared 2 bases from V and 4 bases from J, leaving 8 bases between. The CDR3 is 13 amino acids. The CDR3 DNA sequence: TGTGCCAGCAGCTTATACGGGGCCTATGGCTACACCTTC. As protein: CASSLYGAYGYTF.

This chain connects TRBV5-1 to TRBJ1-1; possible D gene TRBD1, 6 bases. V lost 1 base and J 0 bases, leaving 10 bases between the germline ends. This CDR3 comprises 15 residues. Germline values: CDR1 SGHRS, CDR2 YFSETQ. The CDR3 bases are TGCGCCAGCAGCTTGTTAGGACAGATGAACACTGAAGCTTTCTTT. It is translated as CASSLLGQMNTEAFF.

Comments on this clone: One end of the junction is discordant with germline, which a read error may explain. The gene calls are TRBV28 and TRBJ2-2; D is perhaps TRBD2 (5 bases). Germline V CDR1 and CDR2: MDHEN, SYDVKM. CDR3 length: 12 amino acids. CDR3 residues: CASSLRAGEPFF. In nucleotides, the CDR3 is TGTGCCAGCAGTTTACGGGCCGGGGAGCCGTTTTTT.

This clone has a handful of counts. The CDR3 DNA reads TGCGCCAGCAGCTTGTTTTCGGGGATAGAGACCCAGTACTTC. Its protein product is CASSLFSGIETQYF. The gene calls are TRBV5-1 and TRBJ2-5, with D maybe TRBD2 (5 bases). The V and J ends lost 1 base and 4 bases respectively, with 11 bases between them. The V gene's germline CDR1 is SGHRS and CDR2 YFSETQ. CDR3 length: 14 amino acids.

The V and J genes are TRBV9 and TRBJ2-7, with D perhaps TRBD1 or TRBD2 (5 bases each). V shed 4 bases and J shed 2 bases, with 13 bases lying between them. Germline CDR1 and CDR2: SGDLS and YYNGEE. The CDR3 is 14 amino acids. In nucleotides, the CDR3 is TGTGCCAGCAGCACTCGGGACGGCCCCTACGAGCAGTACTTC. This sequence encodes CASSTRDGPYEQYF.

This chain connects TRBV11-3 to TRBJ2-7; TRBD1 is a possible D gene (5 bases). V was trimmed by 1 base and J by 2 bases, leaving 12 bases between them. Germline V gene data show CDR1 as SGHNT and CDR2 as YENEEA. This CDR3 has 15 amino acids. CDR3 DNA sequence: TGTGCCAGCAGCTTAGTATACAGGCCGACCTACGAGCAGTACTTC. Protein product: CASSLVYRPTYEQYF. Combining the CDR3 with reference TRBV11-3 and TRBJ2-7 gives the whole variable domain EAGVVQSPRYKIIEKKQPVAFWCNPISGHNTLYWYLQNLGQGPELLIRYENEEAVDDSQLPKDRFSAERLKGVDSTLKIQPAELGDSAVYLCASSLVYRPTYEQYFGPGTRLTVT.

V gene TRBV29-1 combines with J gene TRBJ1-6; D may be TRBD1 (6 bases). The CDR3 sequence is 14 residues long. Germline values: CDR1 SQVTM, CDR2 ANQGSEA. CDR3 nucleotide sequence: TGCAGTGCTTTACAACAGGGTGAGAATTCACCCCTCCACTTT. Its translation: CSALQQGENSPLHF.

V is TRBV21-1 and J is TRBJ2-1; the D segment call TRBD2 is taken from the table without a DNA check. TRBV21-1 is a pseudogene. The CDR3 totals 18 residues. The CDR3 protein is CASSLKRLAVPRWNEQFF. In DNA form, the CDR3 reads TGTGCCAGCAGCCTCAAAAGGCTAGCGGTCCCCCGATGGAATGAGCAGTTCTTC.

The genes are TRBV27 and TRBJ1-4, with D unresolved. The V end was cut by 1 base, the J end by 3 bases, with 9 bases between. Per germline, CDR1 MNHEY and CDR2 SMNVEV (reference sequence). The CDR3 is made up of 15 amino acids. The CDR3 here is CASSLWPPANEKLFF. The DNA for the CDR3 is TGTGCCAGCAGTTTATGGCCGCCCGCTAATGAAAAACTGTTTTTT.

Comments on this clone: At one end, the junction sequence differs from germline, possibly due to a read error. CDR3: CASSLLGTGSQETQYF. DNA of the CDR3: TGTGCTAGCAGCTTACTTGGGACAGGGTCACAAGAGACCCAGTACTTC. The chain has TRBV7-7 and TRBJ2-5; 9 nucleotides match TRBD1. The CDR3 sequence is 16 residues long. Germline CDR1 is SSHAT and CDR2 is FNYEAQ (reference sequence). The whole variable domain, filled in from reference TRBV7-7 and TRBJ2-5, reads GAGVSQSPRYKVTKRGQDVTLRCDPISSHATLYWYQQALGQGPEFLTYFNYEAQPDKSGLPSDRFSAERPEGSISTLTIQRTEQRDSAMYRCASSLLGTGSQETQYFGPGTRLLVL.

CDR3 nucleotides: TGCAGCGCCCCGACTAGCGGCTATGAGCAGTTCTTC. Protein product: CSAPTSGYEQFF. The chain carries TRBV29-1 and TRBJ2-1; 9 bases match TRBD2. Germline V CDR1 and CDR2: SQVTM, ANQGSEA. There are 12 residues in the CDR3. Trimming cost V 7 bases and J 8 bases; bases outside gene matches: 6.

This chain connects TRBV7-3 to TRBJ2-2; D may be TRBD1 (5 bases). V was cut by 8 bases and J by 4 bases, with 11 bases left in between. The CDR3 covers 13 residues. In germline, CDR1 is SGHTA, CDR2 FQGTGA. This chain's CDR3 is CASAPGLTGELFF. The CDR3, as DNA: TGTGCCAGCGCACCAGGGCTCACCGGGGAGCTGTTTTTT.